The T cell receptor beta chain described here comes from a study of identifying expanded T cells in peripheral blood. Findings and caveats of the study: Over two and four weeks, about 17 and 20 clones changed, versus 1.2 between replicates.

The method was immunoSEQ multiplex PCR; TCRdb's version includes in-frame clones alone and lacks a portion of them. The sample lists about 82,000 clones, 80% to 90% seen once, with about 7% in the top ten. On this clone: Antigen specificity is unknown.

Trimming cost V 2 bases and J 8 bases, with 16 bases left between them. Per the germline V gene, CDR1 is LNHNV and CDR2 is YYDKDF (reference sequence). The CDR3 totals 16 residues. Collection occurred without any documented infections or immune events in donors. The genes are TRBV15 and TRBJ1-6; D not certain. This TCR derives from a person between 18 and 75 years old in good health. The sequenced sample was blood. The CDR3: CATSRYLGVGHSPLHF. CDR3 DNA sequence: TGTGCCACCAGCAGATACCTCGGGGTTGGGCATTCACCCCTCCACTTT. Using reference TRBV15 and TRBJ1-6 for the parts outside the CDR3, the full variable domain is DAMVIQNPRYQVTQFGKPVTLSCSQTLNHNVMYWYQQKSSQAPKLLFHYYDKDFNNEADTPDNFQSRRPNTSFCFLDIRSPGLGDTAMYLCATSRYLGVGHSPLHFGNGTRLTVT.